This record concerns one T cell receptor beta chain sequence. The length of the CDR3 is 12 residues. Germline values: CDR1 SGHDN, CDR2 FVKESK. The source of the sample is a study of control samples from healthy donors and cancer patients. TCRdb's copy holds only in-frame clones and misses some; the assay was immunoSEQ multiplex PCR. The data contain tens of thousands of clones, roughly 92% of them singletons. The gene calls are TRBV14 and TRBJ1-3; D unclear. TRBJ2-2 matches the DNA end more closely, so the J call is doubtful. This receptor was identified in a woman aged 45-65 years in good health. Sequencing was done on a sample of blood. Written as DNA, the CDR3 is TGTGCCAGCAGCCAAGATCCCGGGGAGCTGTTTTTT. Protein sequence: CASSQDPGELFF.